This T cell receptor beta chain was sequenced in a study of CD8 T cells in Susac syndrome. cDNA came from about 0.51 to 1 ug RNA primed by random hexamers. In TCRdb, the immunoSEQ multiplex PCR reads were re-called with MiXCR into one record per CDR3 protein. The table records about 180,000 distinct CDR3 sequences, roughly 95% of them present only once. Germline CDR1 and CDR2: SGDLS and YYNGEE. This CDR3 has 12 amino acids. The J segment lost 10 bases and the V segment lost 4 bases, leaving 7 bases of the junction unmatched. The clonotype comes from a human donor with Susac syndrome. The sample was CD4+ T cells from PBMCs. The chain is built from TRBV9 and TRBJ1-1; the match to TRBD1 covers 7 bases. The CDR3 DNA sequence: TGTGCCAGCAGCCCAGACAGGGAGAGAGCTTTCTTT. The encoded protein is CASSPDRERAFF.